This passage covers 8 T cell receptor beta chains from one sample sequenced in a study of blood T cells in healthy people across ages. A second PCR, run for about 6 to 12 cycles, used a sample-barcoded 5' primer plus a J-beta primer mix. Each CDR3 protein is one row after TCRdb ran MiXCR on the 5' RACE reads. The table lists about 690,000 distinct CDR3 sequences, over 40% of them singletons, with approximately 31% in the top ten. Input material: blood. These receptors all come from a man at least 80 years old in good health.

The chain couples TRBV12-3 or TRBV12-4 to TRBJ2-7, with a possible D match to TRBD2 (6 bases). V gave up 4 bases and J gave up 10 bases, with 23 bases separating them. The CDR3 consists of 15 residues. DNA of the CDR3: TGTGCCAGCAGTTCCGGCCCGGGAGAGGGAAAGATCCAGTACTTC. It yields the protein CASSSGPGEGKIQYF.

The rearrangement links TRBV6-6 to TRBJ2-1; D may be TRBD2 (5 bases). The CDR3 spans 15 residues. Germline values: CDR1 MNHNY, CDR2 SVGAGI (reference sequence). Trimming removed 6 bases at V and 0 bases at J, with 12 bases between. Here the CDR3 reads CASSRGISSYNEQFF. DNA for the CDR3: TGTGCCAGCAGCCGGGGAATCAGCTCCTACAATGAGCAGTTCTTC.

The chain links TRBV7-2 to TRBJ1-4; no definite D call. Germline V lookup: CDR1 SGHTA, CDR2 FQGNSA. The ends were cut back, 1 base at V and 4 bases at J, with 7 bases in the middle. The CDR3 totals 14 residues. CDR3 loop: CASSLGGNNEKLFF. In nucleotides, the CDR3 is TGTGCCAGCAGCTTAGGAGGGAATAATGAAAAACTGTTTTTT.

This clonotype was detected a few times. The chain employs TRBV25-1 and TRBJ1-5, with 9 bases lining up with TRBD1. This CDR3 is built from 14 residues. Germline assignment: CDR1 MGHDK and CDR2 SYGVNS. With 8 bases clipped from V and 7 bases from J, the junction kept 9 bases outside the gene matches. This chain's CDR3 is CASSGQGNTQPQHF. The CDR3 DNA reads as TGTGCCAGCTCGGGACAGGGTAATACGCAGCCCCAGCATTTT.

This chain connects TRBV20-1 to TRBJ2-3; TRBD2 matches 10 bases. CDR3 length: 14 residues. Trimming took 5 bases from V and 5 from J; bases not matched to a gene: 7. CDR1 is DFQATT and CDR2 is SNEGSKA in the germline V gene (reference sequence). The CDR3 sequence is CSAGLAGVLDTQYF. In DNA, the CDR3 is TGCAGTGCTGGCCTAGCGGGAGTGTTAGATACGCAGTATTTT.

The CDR3 nucleotides are TGTGCCAGCAGTTACATGAATGAGCAGTACTTC. Translation gives CASSYMNEQYF. The chain recombines TRBV6-5 with TRBJ2-1, with D hard to call. The J call may be wrong; the DNA end is better matched by TRBJ2-7. Germline V gives CDR1 MNHEY, CDR2 SVGAGI. The CDR3 is 11 amino acids.

The chain links TRBV2 to TRBJ2-5; 10 bases match TRBD1. CDR1 is SNHLY, CDR2 FYNNEI, per germline. The CDR3 loop spans 11 amino acids. V trimming: 10 bases; J trimming: 5 bases; junction bases outside the gene matches: 1. The CDR3 protein is CATGQGETQYF. The CDR3 nucleotides are TGTGCCACGGGACAGGGGGAGACCCAGTACTTC.

This clonotype has at least ten counts. J is TRBJ2-1 and V is TRBV10-1, with D unclear. Germline CDR1 WNHNN, CDR2 SYGVQD (reference sequence). V dropped 4 bases and J dropped 1 base, with 8 bases sitting between them. The CDR3 runs to 14 residues. The CDR3 nucleotides read TGCGCCAGCAGTGCCGCTAGGTCCTACAATGAGCAGTTCTTC. Amino acid sequence: CASSAARSYNEQFF.